This TCR beta chain came from a study of blood T cell repertoires in COVID-19. About the research overall: In each case, the material was cDNA or gDNA derived from T cells, B-cell-depleted T cells, or PBMCs.

In the authors' methods: Counts of nucleated cells, estimated from reference gene primer amplification, were obtained. Assay: immunoSEQ multiplex PCR; the TCRdb copy retains only in-frame clones and omits some. Clonal size and the V and J genes are those of that table, whereas D and trimming came from the DNA. The table records around 150,000 clones, roughly 84% of them present only once. CDR3 length: 11 residues. Trimming took off 7 bases at V and 8 bases at J, with 14 bases between the two ends. Germline V gene data show CDR1 as DFQATT and CDR2 as SNEGSKA (reference sequence). This clone has only a few counts.

The sample taken for sequencing was PBMCs or T cells enriched from blood (not recorded which). The clonotype was recovered from a woman in her fifties or sixties who had recovered from COVID-19. The chain has TRBV20-1 and TRBJ1-2; D perhaps matches TRBD1 (5 bases). CDR3 sequence (DNA): TGCAGTGATTCAGGGTATGGCGGCTACACCTTC. Residues: CSDSGYGGYTF.